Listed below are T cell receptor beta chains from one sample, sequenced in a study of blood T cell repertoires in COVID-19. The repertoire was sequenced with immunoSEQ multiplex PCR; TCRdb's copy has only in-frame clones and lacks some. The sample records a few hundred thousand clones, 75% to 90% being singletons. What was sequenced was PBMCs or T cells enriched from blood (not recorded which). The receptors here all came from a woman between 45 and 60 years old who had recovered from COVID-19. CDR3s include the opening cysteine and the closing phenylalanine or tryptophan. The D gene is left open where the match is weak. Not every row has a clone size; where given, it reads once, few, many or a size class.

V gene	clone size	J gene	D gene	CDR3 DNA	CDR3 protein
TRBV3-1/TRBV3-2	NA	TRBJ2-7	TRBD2	TGTGCCAGCAGCCTCGAGCGGGGCTCGACCTACGAGCAGTACTTC	CASSLERGSTYEQYF
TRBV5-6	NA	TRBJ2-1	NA	TGTGCCAGCAGCTTAAGGGACTTAGTCTATGAGCAGTTCTTC	CASSLRDLVYEQFF
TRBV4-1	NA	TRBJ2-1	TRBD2	TGCGCCAGCAGCCAACCCTCTAGCGGGAGGGTGGCTGAGCAGTTCTTC	CASSQPSSGRVAEQFF
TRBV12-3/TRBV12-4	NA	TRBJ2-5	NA	TGTGCCAGCAGCCCGAGGGCGGGGGAGACCCAGTACTTC	CASSPRAGETQYF
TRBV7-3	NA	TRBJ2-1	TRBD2	TGTGCCAGCAGCTTAGGCACTAGCGGGAGTCATGAGCAGTTCTTC	CASSLGTSGSHEQFF
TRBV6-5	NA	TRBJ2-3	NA	TGTGCCAGCAGTTATCTGGGGGGTTCCGATTCGAGGTCGCAGTATTTT	CASSYLGGSDSRSQYF
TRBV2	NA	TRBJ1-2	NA	TGTGCCAGCAGTGAGGCCGGTCAGGGTGTAGGCTACACCTTC	CASSEAGQGVGYTF
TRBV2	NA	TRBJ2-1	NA	TGTGCCAGCAGTCTAGCCGAAGTCAATGAGCAGTTCTTC	CASSLAEVNEQFF
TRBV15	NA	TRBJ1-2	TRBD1	TGTGCCACCAGCAGTGGGACAGGGGCGGGCTATGGCTACACCTTC	CATSSGTGAGYGYTF
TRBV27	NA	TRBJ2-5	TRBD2	TGTGCCAGCAGAGAACTAGCGGAAGAGACCCAGTACTTC	CASRELAEETQYF
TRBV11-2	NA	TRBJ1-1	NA	TGTGCCAGCAGCTCAAATAGAGGGAACACTGAAGCTTTCTTT	CASSSNRGNTEAFF
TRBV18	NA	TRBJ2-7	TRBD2	TGTGCCAGCTCACCAGGTAGCGGGAGTAGTACCTACGAGCAGTACTTC	CASSPGSGSSTYEQYF
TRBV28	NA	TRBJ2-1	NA	TGTGCCAGCAGTTTAACCGGGGTCGGTGAGCAGTTCTTC	CASSLTGVGEQFF
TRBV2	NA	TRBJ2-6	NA	TGTGCCAGCAGTGAAAGGAGGGACTCTGGGGCCAACGTCCTGACTTTC	CASSERRDSGANVLTF
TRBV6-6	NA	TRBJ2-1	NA	TGTGCCAGCAGCCCCACTTTGGGGCGATACAATGAGCAGTTCTTC	CASSPTLGRYNEQFF
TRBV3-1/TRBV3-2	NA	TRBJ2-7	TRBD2	TGTGCCAGCAGCCGGGGGGGGAACTACGAGCAGTACTTC	CASSRGGNYEQYF
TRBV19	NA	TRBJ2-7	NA	TGTGCCAGTAGTCCACGGAGATCCTACGAGCAGTACTTC	CASSPRRSYEQYF
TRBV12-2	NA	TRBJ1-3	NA	TGTGCAAGTCGCTTACGGGACACCATATATTTT	CASRLRDTIYF
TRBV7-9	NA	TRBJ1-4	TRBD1	TGTGCCAGCAGCTTAACGACAGGGGGCGACGAAAAACTGTTTTTT	CASSLTTGGDEKLFF
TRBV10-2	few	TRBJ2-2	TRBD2	TGCGCCAGCAGTCAGCGGGAGAACCCGACCGGGGAGCTGTTTTTT	CASSQRENPTGELFF
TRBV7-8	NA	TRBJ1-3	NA	TGTGCCAGCAGCACTAACCAAAGTATCACCATATATTTT	CASSTNQSITIYF
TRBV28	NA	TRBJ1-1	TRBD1	TGTGCCAGCAGTCCCACCGGGACAGTCGATTCGGCTTTCTTT	CASSPTGTVDSAFF
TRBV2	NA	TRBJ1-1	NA	TGTGCCAGCAGGTATGACACTGAAGCTTTCTTT	CASRYDTEAFF
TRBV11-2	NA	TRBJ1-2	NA	TGTGCCAGCAGCTTAGTCGGGTCAAATGGCTACACCTTC	CASSLVGSNGYTF
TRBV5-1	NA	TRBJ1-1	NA	TGCGCCAGCAGCTGGGATGTTCAGGGAGGGACGACTGAAGCTTTCTTT	CASSWDVQGGTTEAFF
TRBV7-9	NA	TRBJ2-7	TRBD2	TGTGCCAGCAGCTTAGGGGAGGGAGTACAGGCGGGGGAGCAGTACTTC	CASSLGEGVQAGEQYF
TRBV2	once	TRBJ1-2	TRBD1	TGTGCCAGCAGTAGGGACAGAAGAAGCTATGGCTACACCTTC	CASSRDRRSYGYTF
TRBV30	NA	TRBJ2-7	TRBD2	TGTGCCTGGAGTATGCTAGCGGGGACCACGCAGTACTTC	CAWSMLAGTTQYF
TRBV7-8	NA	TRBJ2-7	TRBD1	TGTGCCAGCAGCTTAGCTGTGGGGACAGCAATTACCTACGAGCAGTACTTC	CASSLAVGTAITYEQYF
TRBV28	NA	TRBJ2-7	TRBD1	TGTGCCAGCAGACTCGGGACAGGGATAAGAGAGAAGCAGTACTTC	CASRLGTGIREKQYF
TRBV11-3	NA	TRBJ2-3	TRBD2	TGTGCCAGCAGCTCGGGACTAGCGGGGGCTAGCACAGATACGCAGTATTTT	CASSSGLAGASTDTQYF
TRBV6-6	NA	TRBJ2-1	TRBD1	TGTGCCAGCAGTTCCGGGACAGGGGGCCCCAATGAGCAGTTCTTC	CASSSGTGGPNEQFF
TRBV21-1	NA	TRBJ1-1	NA	TGTGCCAGCAGAAGAGTTTGGGACAGGGAACTCAGGGGAGCTTTCTTT	CASRRVWDRELRGAFF
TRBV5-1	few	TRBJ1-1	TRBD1	TGCGCCAGCAGCTTCGGGACAGGGATGGCTTTCTTT	CASSFGTGMAFF
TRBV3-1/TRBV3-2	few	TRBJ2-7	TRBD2	TGTGCCAGCAGCCTAGAGGGGACGGGGGGCGAGCAGTACTTC	CASSLEGTGGEQYF
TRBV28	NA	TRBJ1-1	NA	TGTGCCAGCAAAGCAGGGAATCGTAACACTGAAGCTTTCTTT	CASKAGNRNTEAFF
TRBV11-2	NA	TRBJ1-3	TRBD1	TGTGCCAGCAGCTTAGGAGGGACAGGGTCTGGAAACACCATATATTTT	CASSLGGTGSGNTIYF
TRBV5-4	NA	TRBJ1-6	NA	TGTGCCAGCAGCCCCGAGGTGCGGGATTCACCCCTCCACTTT	CASSPEVRDSPLHF
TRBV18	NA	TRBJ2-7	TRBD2	TGTGCCAGCTCAGGGATAGCGGGAGGATCCTACGAGCAGTACTTC	CASSGIAGGSYEQYF